These 3 T cell receptor beta chains originate from one sample sequenced in a study of cytomegalovirus exposure and HLA in healthy donors. PCR was performed using 60 Vbeta and 13 Jbeta primers. TCRdb's copy holds only in-frame clones and misses some; the assay was immunoSEQ multiplex PCR. The repertoire includes over 200,000 clones, nearly 80% of them detected once, and roughly 1.9% sits in the top ten. Sequencing input: PBMCs. These TCRs come from a male donor in good health and CMV-seronegative.

The V gene is TRBV6-5, the J gene TRBJ2-2; 7 positions match TRBD1. V lost 7 bases to trimming and J lost 5 bases; unmatched junction nucleotides: 4. The germline V gene has CDR1 MNHEY and CDR2 SVGAGI. The CDR3 is 13 amino acids. DNA for the CDR3: TGTGCCAGCATAACAGGGGAAACCGGGGAGCTGTTTTTT. Translated, it gives CASITGETGELFF.

V and J are TRBV5-1 and TRBJ2-5; TRBD1 aligns across 9 bases. After removal of 4 bases from V and 7 bases from J, the junction contained 5 bases not matched to a gene. The length of the CDR3 is 13 residues. Germline CDR1 and CDR2: SGHRS and YFSETQ. CDR3 in amino acids: CASSPGTGMTQYF. CDR3 bases: TGCGCCAGCAGCCCCGGGACAGGGATGACCCAGTACTTC.

The chain has TRBV28 and TRBJ1-1; no clear D gene. The germline V gene has CDR1 MDHEN and CDR2 SYDVKM. This CDR3 comprises 15 residues. V was shortened by 7 bases and J by 0 bases, with 15 bases between the two germline ends. In DNA, the CDR3 is TGTGCCAGCACCCTTAGCACGGCCTTGAACACTGAAGCTTTCTTT. It specifies CASTLSTALNTEAFF.